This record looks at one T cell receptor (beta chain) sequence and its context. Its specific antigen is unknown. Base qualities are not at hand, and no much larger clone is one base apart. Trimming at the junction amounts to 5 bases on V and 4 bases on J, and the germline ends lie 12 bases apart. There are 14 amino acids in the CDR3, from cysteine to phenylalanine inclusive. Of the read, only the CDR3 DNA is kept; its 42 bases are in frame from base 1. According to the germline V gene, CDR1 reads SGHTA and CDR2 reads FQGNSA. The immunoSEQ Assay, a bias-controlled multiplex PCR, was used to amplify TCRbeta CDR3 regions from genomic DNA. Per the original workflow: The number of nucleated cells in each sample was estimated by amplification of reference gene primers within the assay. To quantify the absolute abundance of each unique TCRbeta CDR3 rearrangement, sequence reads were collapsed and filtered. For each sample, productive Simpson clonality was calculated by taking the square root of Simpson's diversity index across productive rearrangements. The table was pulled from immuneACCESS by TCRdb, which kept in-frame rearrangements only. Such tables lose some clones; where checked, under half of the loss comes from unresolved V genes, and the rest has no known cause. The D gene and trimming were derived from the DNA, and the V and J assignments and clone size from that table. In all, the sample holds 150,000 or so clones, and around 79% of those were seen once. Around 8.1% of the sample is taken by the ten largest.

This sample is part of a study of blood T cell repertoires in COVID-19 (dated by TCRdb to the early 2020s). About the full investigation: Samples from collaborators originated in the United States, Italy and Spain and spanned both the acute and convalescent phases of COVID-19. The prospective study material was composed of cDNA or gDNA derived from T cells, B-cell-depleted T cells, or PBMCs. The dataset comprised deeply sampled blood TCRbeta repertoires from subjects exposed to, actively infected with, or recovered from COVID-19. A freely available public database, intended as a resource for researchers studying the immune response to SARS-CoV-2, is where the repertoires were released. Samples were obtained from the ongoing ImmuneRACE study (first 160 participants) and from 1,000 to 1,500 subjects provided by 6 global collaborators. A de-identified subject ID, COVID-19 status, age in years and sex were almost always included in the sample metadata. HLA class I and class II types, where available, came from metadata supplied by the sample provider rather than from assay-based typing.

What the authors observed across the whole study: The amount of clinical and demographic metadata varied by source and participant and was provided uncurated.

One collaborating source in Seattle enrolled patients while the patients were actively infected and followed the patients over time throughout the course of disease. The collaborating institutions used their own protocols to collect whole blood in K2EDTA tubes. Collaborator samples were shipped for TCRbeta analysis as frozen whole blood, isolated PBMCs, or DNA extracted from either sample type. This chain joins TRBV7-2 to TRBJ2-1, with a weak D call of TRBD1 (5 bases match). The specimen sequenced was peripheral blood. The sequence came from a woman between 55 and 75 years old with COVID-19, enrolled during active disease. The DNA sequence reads TGTGCCAGCAGCCAAGGGGTGGGTTACAATGAGCAGTTCTTC. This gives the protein CASSQGVGYNEQFF.